This entry features one T cell receptor beta chain sequence. There is no known antigen for this receptor. Per-base quality was not reported, and no clone a single base away is much larger than it. The record originates from a study of beta chain features in type 1 diabetes (dated by TCRdb to the late 2010s). In terms of the full investigation: No differences in mean age, gender distribution, total cell number or subset yield were found between patients and healthy donors. Naive and central memory subsets were obtained from all 30 or so donors, but regulatory and stem cell-like memory subsets were isolated from only 8 patients and roughly eight healthy donors. A total of about 110 million sorted cells were examined across all samples, and the number of cells per subset was strongly correlated with RNA yield. The study compared TCRB repertoires of sorted circulating CD4+ T cell subsets between recently diagnosed type 1 diabetes patients and matched healthy donors.

A single peripheral blood draw of about 116 mL on average was collected from each donor into heparinised tubes. Naive, central memory, regulatory and stem cell-like memory CD4+ T cells were sorted on a BD FACSAria II using a panel including CD45RO, CCR7, CD25, CD127, CD95 and CD27. Every sorted population had a purity above 98%. PBMCs were isolated right away by Lymphoprep density gradient centrifugation and were stained directly, without culture. So that batch effects would be minimized, each experiment stained and sorted samples in pairs, pairing one healthy donor with one patient. General study outcomes and caveats: Only small numbers of individuals were included in the HLA sub-analyses, which left unresolved whether HLA type had any influence on TCRB rearrangement. A moderate but significant shortening of TCRB CDR3 length was observed in type 1 diabetes patients in all four CD4+ subsets. Patients with type 1 diabetes made fewer insertions and deleted more nucleotides at VDJ recombination sites, implying thymic rearrangement abnormalities. Because cDNA rather than genomic DNA was sequenced, highly expressing activated cells could have been over-represented, although no difference in activation and CD3 levels was found between groups. Naive, central memory and regulatory TCRB repertoires appeared to be more alike among patients than among healthy donors. Shorter templates might be favored by PCR, yet because patient and control samples were amplified and corrected together, any such skew would affect both groups equally.

V is clipped by 4 bases and J by 6 bases, and the sequence between their germline boundaries is 13 bases long. The germline V gene (reference sequence) specifies SGHAT as CDR1 and FQDESV as CDR2. The CDR3 runs 13 amino acids, cysteine and phenylalanine included. The DNA shown is the 39-base CDR3, in frame from base 1. The High Capacity cDNA Reverse Transcription Kit was used to reverse transcribe all of the isolated RNA, meaning that expressed TCRB transcripts were what got sequenced. Deep immunoSEQ sequencing was applied to naive, central memory and regulatory T cell samples, giving an average of about 3.7 million total reads per sample. Sorted cells were lysed in RLT buffer, and RNA was extracted using DNase-treated RNeasy Micro or Mini kits according to cell number. To prevent cross-contamination, every cell subset was processed on its own, while patient and healthy donor samples were processed together. The immunoSEQ multiplex PCR was used to amplify TCRB sequences from cDNA, yielding 87-bp fragments that span the CDR3 region. Amplicons were sequenced on the Illumina HiSeq platform. The source study handled its data this way. Synthetic template baselines were used to correct PCR bias computationally, reads within Hamming distance 2 were collapsed together, and singletons that could not be merged were discarded. Reads were aligned to IMGT to assign V, D and J genes, CDR3 length, and insertions or deletions at six rearrangement sites. Within each subset, clonotype counts were normalized to sorted cell number, and only after that were true diversity and Gini coefficients computed with the tcR R package. The overlap coefficient, calculated on TCRB nucleotide sequences, was used to quantify repertoire sharing. Out-of-frame TCRB sequences from naive cells were analyzed to stand in for the pre-selection repertoire. TCRdb took over this immuneACCESS table, retaining in-frame rearrangements with V and J assigned. Such tables are incomplete; in checked studies, under half of the missing clones stem from an unresolved V gene, and the remainder is unexplained. D and trimming come from the DNA, and the V and J calls and clone size come from that table. The table for this sample lists roughly 400,000 clones; more than 12% of them were counted only once. About 0.02% of the sample goes to the ten largest clones.

The sequenced sample was naive CD4+ T cells from blood. The sample's cell subset or site label, decoded: true naive CD4+ T cells. This sequence originates from a woman aged 18-30 years in good health. This chain is built from TRBV11-1 and TRBJ2-7, with TRBD2 as a weak D call on 6 bases. The nucleotides read TGTGCCAGCAGCTATCGGGACTTTAGCGAGCAGTACTTC. This is translated as CASSYRDFSEQYF.